Listed below are T cell receptor beta chains from one sample, sequenced in a study of beta chain features in type 1 diabetes. Sequenced by immunoSEQ multiplex PCR; TCRdb stores in-frame clones only, minus some. The sample yields 200,000 to 250,000 clones, about 10% seen once. The sequenced sample consisted of naive CD4+ T cells from blood. These receptors all stem from a woman aged 18-29 years in good health. The CDR3 runs from the conserved cysteine through the conserved F or W. D genes are given only for firm matches. Clone size is stated in some rows and not others, as once, few, many or a class when expanded.

size	V	J	D	CDR3	DNA
NA	TRBV6-1	TRBJ1-5	NA	CASSEQGRHQPQHF	TGTGCCAGCAGTGAACAGGGGCGACATCAGCCCCAGCATTTT
NA	TRBV29-1	TRBJ2-3	NA	CSVRGRATDTQYF	TGCAGCGTGCGAGGCAGGGCTACAGATACGCAGTATTTT
few	TRBV2	TRBJ2-3	TRBD1	CASSDHRGPDTQYF	TGTGCCAGCAGTGACCACAGGGGTCCAGATACGCAGTATTTT
few	TRBV2	TRBJ2-1	TRBD2	CASTLGGLAGDYNEQFF	TGTGCCAGCACCCTTGGCGGGCTAGCGGGGGACTACAATGAGCAGTTCTTC
few	TRBV7-9	TRBJ1-5	NA	CASSFQGNQPQHF	TGTGCCAGCAGCTTTCAGGGGAATCAGCCCCAGCATTTT
NA	TRBV6-1	TRBJ2-5	NA	CASRGPGVETQYF	TGTGCCAGCAGAGGTCCAGGGGTAGAGACCCAGTACTTC
few	TRBV5-6	TRBJ1-1	NA	CASSFPGFRTEAFF	TGTGCCAGCAGCTTTCCCGGGTTTAGAACTGAAGCTTTCTTT
few	TRBV5-1	TRBJ2-3	NA	CASSLGGGGTDTQYF	TGCGCCAGCAGCTTGGGCGGCGGTGGCACAGATACGCAGTATTTT
many	TRBV7-9	TRBJ1-5	NA	CASSLANSNQPQHF	TGTGCCAGCAGCTTAGCCAATAGCAATCAGCCCCAGCATTTT
once	TRBV6-5	TRBJ2-7	TRBD2	CASSYSTLTGGEQYF	TGTGCCAGCAGTTACTCGACTTTAACCGGGGGGGAGCAGTACTTC